The rows below give T cell receptor beta chains drawn from one sample of a study of blood T cell repertoires in COVID-19. The assay was immunoSEQ multiplex PCR, and TCRdb's table has in-frame clones only and misses some. This table holds roughly 45,000 clones, under 95% found once. Sequencing was performed on peripheral blood. These receptors were taken from a man aged 70-80 years with active COVID-19. CDR3s include the opening cysteine and the closing phenylalanine or tryptophan. D genes are given only for firm matches. Size is omitted from some rows. Given values are once, few, many or a class for expanded clones.

- TRBJ1-2 - TRBV7-9 12 TGTGCCAGTGGGCCCGTTGCAGGATACTACACCTTC CASGPVAGYYTF
- TRBJ1-4 TRBD1 TRBV7-9 17 TGTGCCAGCAGCTTAGCAGGACAGGCGCTTGGCCATGAAAAACTGTTTTTT CASSLAGQALGHEKLFF
- TRBJ2-1 - TRBV6-5 16 TGTGCCAGCAGTTACTCGAGGCTAGAGAGCTACAATGAGCAGTTCTTC CASSYSRLESYNEQFF
- TRBJ1-5 TRBD1 TRBV28 16 TGTGCCAGCAGATTGGGGACAGCTTATAGCAATCAGCCCCAGCATTTT CASRLGTAYSNQPQHF
- TRBJ1-1 - TRBV6-5 16 TGTGCCAGCAGTTACTCGCTTCCGGGTGCGGGGGGTGAAGCTTTCTTT CASSYSLPGAGGEAFF
- TRBJ2-7 TRBD2 TRBV5-1 15 TGCGCCAGCAGCTTGGCCGGGACTAGCGGTCTCGAGCAGTACTTC CASSLAGTSGLEQYF
- TRBJ2-1 - TRBV6-2/TRBV6-3 15 TGTGCCAGCAGTTACGAGGGACTCCTTGGGGATGAGCAGTTCTTC CASSYEGLLGDEQFF
once TRBJ2-3 TRBD2 TRBV19 16 TGTGCCAGTAGCCTTGGGCTAGCGGGAGTCCGAGATACGCAGTATTTT CASSLGLAGVRDTQYF
- TRBJ2-1 TRBD2 TRBV29-1 12 TGCAGCGTGGAGCGGGGCTACAATGAGCAGTTCTTC CSVERGYNEQFF
few TRBJ1-6 - TRBV19 15 TGTGCCAGTACTGCGACAGGCTCCTATAATTCACCCCTCCACTTT CASTATGSYNSPLHF
- TRBJ1-3 TRBD1 TRBV2 15 TGTGCCAGCAGTGCAGGGTCAGGGGGCCCGAACACCATATATTTT CASSAGSGGPNTIYF
- TRBJ2-3 - TRBV5-1 15 TGCGCCAGCAGGCTCGGAGCGCCTAGCACAGATACGCAGTATTTT CASRLGAPSTDTQYF
- TRBJ1-4 - TRBV24-1 15 TGTGCCACCAGTGACCCCGACGGGGGAAGTGAAAAACTGTTTTTT CATSDPDGGSEKLFF
- TRBJ2-4 - TRBV30 14 TGTGCCTGGAGCCGGGGTCCAGCTCGCAACATTCAGTACTTC CAWSRGPARNIQYF
few TRBJ2-7 TRBD1 TRBV6-5 15 TGTGCCAGCAGTTACCTGACAGGGAGAGGCAACGAGCAGTACTTC CASSYLTGRGNEQYF
- TRBJ2-7 - TRBV4-1 17 TGCGCCAGCAGCCAAGATAGTGGGCAGGGCCTCTCCTACGAGCAGTACTTC CASSQDSGQGLSYEQYF
- TRBJ1-5 - TRBV7-2 13 TGTGCCAGCAGCTTTCAGGGAAATCAGCCCCAGCATTTT CASSFQGNQPQHF
- TRBJ2-2 - TRBV5-8 14 TGTGCAGGGGCCGGTCAGCCGAACACCGGGGAGCTGTTTTTT CAGAGQPNTGELFF
- TRBJ2-7 - TRBV5-1 15 TGCGCCAGCAATAAAGGCGGGGGCGGCTCCTACGAGCAGTACTTC CASNKGGGGSYEQYF
- TRBJ1-5 - TRBV5-3 16 TGTGCCAGAAGCCACAGGTTTTCTTATAGCAATCAGCCCCAGCATTTT CARSHRFSYSNQPQHF